The present T cell receptor (beta chain) was sequenced within a study of cytomegalovirus exposure and HLA in healthy donors. Overall study context: Earlier results showed roughly 120 million unique TCR beta sequences derived from roughly 200 million T cells. Regarding the study as a whole: Later analysis demonstrated an association between a missense DCLRE1C variant and TCR beta V- and J-gene trimming. TCR beta chains numbering more than 150 were designated cytomegalovirus-associated.

Notes on this clone: Its antigen is undetermined.

Primers for the PCR totalled 60 Vbeta and 13 Jbeta. Per the original methods: Approximately 11 million of 70 million to 80 million unique TCR beta chains were shared, per a later count. TCRdb's table, derived via immunoSEQ multiplex PCR, lists solely in-frame clones and lacks some. V, J and clone size derive from that table, while D and trimming were established from the DNA sequence. The table shows 150,000 or so clones, with about 85% occurring only once. The CDR3 extends over 14 amino acids. Trimming took 2 bases from V and 2 from J, leaving 9 bases between them. Germline CDR1 SGHAT, CDR2 FQNNGV. This TCR was sampled from a woman aged 18 to 35 in good health and CMV-seronegative. V usage is TRBV11-2 and J usage is TRBJ1-2; D not resolved. Input material: PBMCs. The CDR3 sequence is CASSLSGPNYGYTF. In nucleotides, the CDR3 is TGTGCCAGCAGCTTATCTGGGCCCAACTATGGCTACACCTTC.